Below, 9 T cell receptor beta chains from the same sample are listed, as sequenced in a study of siplizumab effects on memory and regulatory T cells. Clones were read by immunoSEQ multiplex PCR, and TCRdb kept only the in-frame ones, dropping some. The table shows fewer than 100,000 clones, with approximately 95% occurring only once. The sequenced material came from CD8+ T cells sorted from blood. These receptors all come from a human donor in good health.

The rearrangement uses TRBV10-1 and TRBJ2-5, with a tentative D call TRBD1 (5 bases). This CDR3 has 14 residues. Trimming shortened V by 6 bases and J by 1 base, and 12 bases separated the two germline ends. Germline values: CDR1 WNHNN, CDR2 SYGVQD (reference sequence). In DNA, the CDR3 is TGCGCCAGCAGCCCAACCGACAGCCAAGAGACCCAGTACTTC. Amino acids: CASSPTDSQETQYF.

The chain couples TRBV14 to TRBJ2-7, with D unresolved. V lost 1 base, J lost 6 bases, and 16 bases lay in between. This CDR3 contains 15 residues. Germline V gene data show CDR1 as SGHDN and CDR2 as FVKESK. The CDR3 region has the DNA TGTGCCAGCAGCCAAGGTCCCTCGGTAGTCTCCGAGCAGTACTTC. It translates to CASSQGPSVVSEQYF.

This chain connects TRBV7-9 to TRBJ2-3; 8 nucleotides match TRBD2. The J segment lost 5 bases and the V segment lost 5 bases, leaving 18 bases of the junction unmatched. Germline loops: CDR1 SEHNR, CDR2 FQNEAQ (reference sequence). This CDR3 is built from 18 residues. CDR3 region: CASSGVRERELAIDTQYF. The CDR3 nucleotides are TGTGCCAGCAGCGGAGTGAGGGAGCGGGAGTTGGCCATAGATACGCAGTATTTT. Full variable domain (missing parts from reference TRBV7-9 and TRBJ2-3): DTGVSQNPRHKITKRGQNVTFRCDPISEHNRLYWYRQTLGQGPEFLTYFQNEAQLEKSRLLSDRFSAERPKGSFSTLEIQRTEQGDSAMYLCASSGVRERELAIDTQYFGPGTRLTVL.

V usage is TRBV5-1 and J usage is TRBJ2-3; 10 positions match TRBD2. With V trimmed by 2 bases and J by 2 bases, 8 bases remained unmatched. The germline gives CDR1 SGHRS, CDR2 YFSETQ. This CDR3 region has 17 residues. The CDR3 region has the DNA TGCGCCAGCAGCTTTGCCGGACTAGCGGAGGTCACAGATACGCAGTATTTT. It specifies CASSFAGLAEVTDTQYF.

V and J are TRBV28 and TRBJ1-5, with 8 bases identical to TRBD1. The CDR3 sequence is 15 residues long. V shed 3 bases, J shed 5 bases, and the junction held 6 bases outside the gene matches. Looked up from germline, CDR1 is MDHEN and CDR2 is SYDVKM. The CDR3 loop reads CASSLFGQGDQPQHF. In DNA form, the CDR3 reads TGTGCCAGCAGTTTGTTTGGACAGGGTGATCAGCCCCAGCATTTT.

The chain recombines TRBV5-5 with TRBJ2-7, with TRBD1 identical over 7 bases. Germline V lookup: CDR1 SGHKS, CDR2 YYEKEE (reference sequence). The CDR3 is 14 residues long. The ends lost 0 bases at V and 2 bases at J; junction bases unmatched: 2. CDR3 DNA sequence: TGTGCCAGCAGCTTGGCCCAGGGGGCCTACGAGCAGTACTTC. This sequence encodes CASSLAQGAYEQYF. Full variable domain (outside the CDR3, taken from reference TRBV5-5 and TRBJ2-7): DAGVTQSPTHLIKTRGQQVTLRCSPISGHKSVSWYQQVLGQGPQFIFQYYEKEERGRGNFPDRFSARQFPNYSSELNVNALLLGDSALYLCASSLAQGAYEQYFGPGTRLTVT.

With regard to this clone: The junction differs from germline at one of its ends, possibly a read error. This rearrangement joins TRBV6-5 to TRBJ1-1; TRBD1 might be the D (5 bases). The CDR3 is made up of 12 amino acids. Looked up from germline, CDR1 is MNHEY and CDR2 is SVGAGI. This CDR3 reads CASSYSGTAAFF. CDR3 in DNA: TGTGCCAGCAGTTACTCCGGGACTGCAGCTTTCTTT.

The V call is TRBV9, the J call TRBJ2-7; the D gene is possibly TRBD2 (5 bases). The length of the CDR3 is 14 residues. Trimming removed 4 bases from V and 2 bases from J, with 13 bases in between. CDR1 SGDLS and CDR2 YYNGEE come from the germline V gene. The CDR3 region has the DNA TGTGCCAGCAGCCCCAGCGGAGAGCCCTACGAGCAGTACTTC. Translated: CASSPSGEPYEQYF.

The genes are TRBV27 and TRBJ2-3; a weak D match, TRBD1 (6 bases). Deletions cut 5 bases from V and 4 bases from J, with 16 bases between. The germline gives CDR1 MNHEY, CDR2 SMNVEV (reference sequence). The CDR3 extends over 15 amino acids. CDR3 residues: CASSPRQVTADTQYF. The CDR3 DNA sequence: TGTGCCAGCAGTCCGAGACAGGTCACGGCAGATACGCAGTATTTT.